One and the same sample provided the 9 T cell receptor beta chains below, sequenced in a study of T cell repertoires in cytomegalovirus infection. TCRdb called the reads again in MiXCR, with one record for every CDR3 protein. The table has around 99,000 distinct CDR3 sequences, around 29% seen once; the top ten hold roughly 81%. For these TCRs, the target antigens are not known. The sequenced sample was CD8+ T cells from cultured PBMCs, obtained from culture after CMV antigen stimulation. The receptors were sampled from a human donor in good health (CMV status not recorded). Some clones in this sample may be carry-over from other donors' samples.

At least ten counts were recorded for this clonotype. The chain recombines TRBV7-6 with TRBJ1-1; unclear D gene. Germline V gene data show CDR1 as SGHVS and CDR2 as FNYEAQ. The CDR3 is 13 amino acids. Trimming took off 2 bases at V and 1 base at J, with 5 bases between the two ends. CDR3 coding DNA: TGTGCCAGCAGCTTATCCGAGAACACTGAAGCTTTCTTT. Encoded protein: CASSLSENTEAFF.

V is TRBV5-4 and J is TRBJ2-4, with 11 bases matching TRBD2. The CDR3 is 17 amino acids. V lost 0 bases to trimming and J lost 3 bases; unmatched junction nucleotides: 5. Germline CDR1 and CDR2: SGHNT and YYREEE (reference sequence). The CDR3 loop reads CASSLASGGNIKNIQYF. The CDR3 bases are TGTGCCAGCAGCTTGGCTAGCGGGGGGAATATCAAAAACATTCAGTACTTC.

This clonotype has a handful of counts. This chain joins TRBV7-9 and TRBJ2-3, with D possibly TRBD2 on 7 matching bases. The ends were cut back, 10 bases at V and 2 bases at J, with 13 bases in the middle. The CDR3 loop spans 13 amino acids. Germline V gives CDR1 SEHNR, CDR2 FQNEAQ (reference sequence). CDR3 loop: CATGGLITDTQYF. As DNA, the CDR3 is TGTGCCACCGGGGGGCTGATCACAGATACGCAGTATTTT. Based on the CDR3 plus reference TRBV7-9 and TRBJ2-3, the full variable domain is DTGVSQNPRHKITKRGQNVTFRCDPISEHNRLYWYRQTLGQGPEFLTYFQNEAQLEKSRLLSDRFSAERPKGSFSTLEIQRTEQGDSAMYLCATGGLITDTQYFGPGTRLTVL.

The chain employs TRBV29-1 and TRBJ2-7, with D perhaps TRBD1 (6 bases). Germline CDR1 and CDR2: SQVTM and ANQGSEA. Trimming stripped 7 bases from V and 7 bases from J, with 14 bases between. The CDR3 totals 11 residues. CDR3 protein: CSAGQPLEQYF. For the CDR3, the DNA is TGCAGCGCCGGACAGCCCTTGGAGCAGTACTTC.

As concerns this clonotype: This clone may be a read error of a much larger clone one base away. This sequence joins TRBV7-8 and TRBJ2-7; D is unresolved. The CDR3 has 15 amino acids. V was cut by 1 base and J by 5 bases, with 15 bases left in between. Germline V gives CDR1 SGHVS, CDR2 FQNEAQ. The CDR3 DNA sequence: TGTGCCAGCAGCTTAGAGTTTAGCACGAGAGACGAGCAGTACTTC. It specifies CASSLEFSTRDEQYF.

Only a few counts were recorded for this clonotype. This chain joins TRBV4-1 and TRBJ2-2, with D possibly called TRBD1 or TRBD2 (5 bases each). Between the trimmed V and J ends, which lost 0 bases and 6 bases, there was a span of 11 bases. Germline CDR1 MGHRA, CDR2 YSYEKL. This CDR3 region has 15 residues. The CDR3 is CASSQEGVSPGELFF. CDR3 coding DNA: TGCGCCAGCAGCCAAGAGGGGGTAAGCCCCGGGGAGCTGTTTTTT.

The sample holds a few counts of this clonotype. The CDR3: CASSTGTGGDQPQHF. The CDR3 DNA follows: TGCGCCAGCAGCACGGGGACAGGGGGCGATCAGCCCCAGCATTTT. J is TRBJ1-5 and V is TRBV5-1; 12 bases align to TRBD1. The CDR3 is 15 amino acids. V trimming: 4 bases; J trimming: 5 bases; junction bases outside the gene matches: 4. CDR1 is SGHRS, CDR2 YFSETQ, per germline.

This clonotype was detected only a few times. CDR3 loop: CASSQEPRDGSYEQYF. CDR3 nucleotides: TGCGCCAGCAGCCAAGAGCCCCGGGACGGGTCATACGAGCAGTACTTC. The chain recombines TRBV4-1 with TRBJ2-7; D is perhaps TRBD1 or TRBD2 (5 bases each). Trimming shortened V by 0 bases and J by 4 bases, and 16 bases separated the two germline ends. Germline loops: CDR1 MGHRA, CDR2 YSYEKL. This CDR3 region has 16 residues.

This clonotype was counted a few times. This chain connects TRBV20-1 to TRBJ1-1; D gene ambiguous. Germline assignment: CDR1 DFQATT and CDR2 SNEGSKA (reference sequence). V was pared by 1 base and J by 1 base, with 7 bases between. The CDR3 is 13 amino acids. CDR3 protein: CSARVWENTEAFF. The CDR3 DNA reads as TGCAGTGCTAGAGTTTGGGAGAACACTGAAGCTTTCTTT.